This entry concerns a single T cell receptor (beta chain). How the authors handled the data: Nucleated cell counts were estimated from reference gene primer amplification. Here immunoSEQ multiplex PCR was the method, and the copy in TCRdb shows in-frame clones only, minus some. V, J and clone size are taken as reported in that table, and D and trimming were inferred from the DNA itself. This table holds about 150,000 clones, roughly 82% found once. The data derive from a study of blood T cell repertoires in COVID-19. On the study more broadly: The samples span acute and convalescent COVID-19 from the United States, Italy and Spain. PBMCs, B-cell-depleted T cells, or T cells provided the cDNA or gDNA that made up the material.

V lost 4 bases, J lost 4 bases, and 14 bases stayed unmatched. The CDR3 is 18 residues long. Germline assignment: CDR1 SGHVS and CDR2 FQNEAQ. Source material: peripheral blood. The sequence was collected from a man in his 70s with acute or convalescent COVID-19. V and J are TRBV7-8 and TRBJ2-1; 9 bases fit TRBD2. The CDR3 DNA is TGTGCCAGCAGCTCGCCCCCGGGGAGGCGGGGGGGGTACAATGAGCAGTTCTTC. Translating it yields CASSSPPGRRGGYNEQFF.